This TCR beta chain was documented in a study of Ad26.COV2.S vaccination and SARS-CoV-2 variants. Study details: Participant was drawn from the COV1001 Ad26.COV2.S trial arm. Doses of Ad26.COV2.S were injected into muscle once or twice, 56 days apart.

The treatment is: 15 to 20 received Ad26.COV2.S at low or high dose, single or two shots; 5 received placebo; per-sample allocation not given. Vaccine and placebo recipients were sampled on day 63 after the first injection. Findings and limits, study-wide: Spike-specific TCR breadth in vaccine recipients exceeded that seen in placebo recipients.

After removal of 0 bases from V and 7 bases from J, the junction contained 8 bases not matched to a gene. Germline assignment: CDR1 GTSNPN and CDR2 SVGIG (reference sequence). The CDR3 length is 16 residues. The repertoire was sequenced with immunoSEQ multiplex PCR; TCRdb's copy has only in-frame clones and lacks some. The sample holds under 500,000 clones, approximately 92% seen once. About this clone itself: No antigen is known for it.

The specimen was peripheral blood, collected in a trial of Ad26.COV2.S vaccine versus placebo. This TCR came from a person aged 18 to 65 who received the Ad26.COV2.S COVID-19 vaccine or a placebo. The chain employs TRBV30 and TRBJ1-4, with TRBD1 matching 10 bases. Here the CDR3 reads CAWSVSDRGLGEKLFF. The CDR3, as DNA: TGTGCCTGGAGTGTATCGGACAGGGGGTTGGGTGAAAAACTGTTTTTT.